This TCR beta chain was recorded in a study of early T cells in non-severe SARS-CoV-2 infection. Study overall: The study sequenced bulk RNA from unsorted whole blood, with chains unpaired.

Individual cDNA molecules each received unique molecular identifiers attached to them. TCRdb re-derived calls from the 5' RACE reads in MiXCR, one entry per CDR3 protein. The table lists under 20,000 distinct CDR3 sequences, more than 5.5% of them singletons. Study outcomes and limitations: VDJdb-based matching was biased toward anti-spike CD8 responses and missed private and CD4 specificities.

Trimming removed 3 bases from V and 10 bases from J, with 19 bases in between. Germline CDR1 is SEHNR and CDR2 is FQNEAQ (reference sequence). CDR3 length: 15 residues. A remark on this clonotype: Its antigen is as yet unknown.

The chain carries TRBV7-9 and TRBJ2-4, with D perhaps being TRBD1 or TRBD2 (5 bases each). The material was whole blood, obtained at baseline. The origin of this receptor is an adult who was a healthcare worker with PCR-confirmed SARS-CoV-2 infection or an uninfected control (not recorded which). In nucleotides, the CDR3 is TGTGCCAGCAGCTTGGCCGGGACCACTGGTTGGATTCAGTACTTC. It specifies CASSLAGTTGWIQYF.